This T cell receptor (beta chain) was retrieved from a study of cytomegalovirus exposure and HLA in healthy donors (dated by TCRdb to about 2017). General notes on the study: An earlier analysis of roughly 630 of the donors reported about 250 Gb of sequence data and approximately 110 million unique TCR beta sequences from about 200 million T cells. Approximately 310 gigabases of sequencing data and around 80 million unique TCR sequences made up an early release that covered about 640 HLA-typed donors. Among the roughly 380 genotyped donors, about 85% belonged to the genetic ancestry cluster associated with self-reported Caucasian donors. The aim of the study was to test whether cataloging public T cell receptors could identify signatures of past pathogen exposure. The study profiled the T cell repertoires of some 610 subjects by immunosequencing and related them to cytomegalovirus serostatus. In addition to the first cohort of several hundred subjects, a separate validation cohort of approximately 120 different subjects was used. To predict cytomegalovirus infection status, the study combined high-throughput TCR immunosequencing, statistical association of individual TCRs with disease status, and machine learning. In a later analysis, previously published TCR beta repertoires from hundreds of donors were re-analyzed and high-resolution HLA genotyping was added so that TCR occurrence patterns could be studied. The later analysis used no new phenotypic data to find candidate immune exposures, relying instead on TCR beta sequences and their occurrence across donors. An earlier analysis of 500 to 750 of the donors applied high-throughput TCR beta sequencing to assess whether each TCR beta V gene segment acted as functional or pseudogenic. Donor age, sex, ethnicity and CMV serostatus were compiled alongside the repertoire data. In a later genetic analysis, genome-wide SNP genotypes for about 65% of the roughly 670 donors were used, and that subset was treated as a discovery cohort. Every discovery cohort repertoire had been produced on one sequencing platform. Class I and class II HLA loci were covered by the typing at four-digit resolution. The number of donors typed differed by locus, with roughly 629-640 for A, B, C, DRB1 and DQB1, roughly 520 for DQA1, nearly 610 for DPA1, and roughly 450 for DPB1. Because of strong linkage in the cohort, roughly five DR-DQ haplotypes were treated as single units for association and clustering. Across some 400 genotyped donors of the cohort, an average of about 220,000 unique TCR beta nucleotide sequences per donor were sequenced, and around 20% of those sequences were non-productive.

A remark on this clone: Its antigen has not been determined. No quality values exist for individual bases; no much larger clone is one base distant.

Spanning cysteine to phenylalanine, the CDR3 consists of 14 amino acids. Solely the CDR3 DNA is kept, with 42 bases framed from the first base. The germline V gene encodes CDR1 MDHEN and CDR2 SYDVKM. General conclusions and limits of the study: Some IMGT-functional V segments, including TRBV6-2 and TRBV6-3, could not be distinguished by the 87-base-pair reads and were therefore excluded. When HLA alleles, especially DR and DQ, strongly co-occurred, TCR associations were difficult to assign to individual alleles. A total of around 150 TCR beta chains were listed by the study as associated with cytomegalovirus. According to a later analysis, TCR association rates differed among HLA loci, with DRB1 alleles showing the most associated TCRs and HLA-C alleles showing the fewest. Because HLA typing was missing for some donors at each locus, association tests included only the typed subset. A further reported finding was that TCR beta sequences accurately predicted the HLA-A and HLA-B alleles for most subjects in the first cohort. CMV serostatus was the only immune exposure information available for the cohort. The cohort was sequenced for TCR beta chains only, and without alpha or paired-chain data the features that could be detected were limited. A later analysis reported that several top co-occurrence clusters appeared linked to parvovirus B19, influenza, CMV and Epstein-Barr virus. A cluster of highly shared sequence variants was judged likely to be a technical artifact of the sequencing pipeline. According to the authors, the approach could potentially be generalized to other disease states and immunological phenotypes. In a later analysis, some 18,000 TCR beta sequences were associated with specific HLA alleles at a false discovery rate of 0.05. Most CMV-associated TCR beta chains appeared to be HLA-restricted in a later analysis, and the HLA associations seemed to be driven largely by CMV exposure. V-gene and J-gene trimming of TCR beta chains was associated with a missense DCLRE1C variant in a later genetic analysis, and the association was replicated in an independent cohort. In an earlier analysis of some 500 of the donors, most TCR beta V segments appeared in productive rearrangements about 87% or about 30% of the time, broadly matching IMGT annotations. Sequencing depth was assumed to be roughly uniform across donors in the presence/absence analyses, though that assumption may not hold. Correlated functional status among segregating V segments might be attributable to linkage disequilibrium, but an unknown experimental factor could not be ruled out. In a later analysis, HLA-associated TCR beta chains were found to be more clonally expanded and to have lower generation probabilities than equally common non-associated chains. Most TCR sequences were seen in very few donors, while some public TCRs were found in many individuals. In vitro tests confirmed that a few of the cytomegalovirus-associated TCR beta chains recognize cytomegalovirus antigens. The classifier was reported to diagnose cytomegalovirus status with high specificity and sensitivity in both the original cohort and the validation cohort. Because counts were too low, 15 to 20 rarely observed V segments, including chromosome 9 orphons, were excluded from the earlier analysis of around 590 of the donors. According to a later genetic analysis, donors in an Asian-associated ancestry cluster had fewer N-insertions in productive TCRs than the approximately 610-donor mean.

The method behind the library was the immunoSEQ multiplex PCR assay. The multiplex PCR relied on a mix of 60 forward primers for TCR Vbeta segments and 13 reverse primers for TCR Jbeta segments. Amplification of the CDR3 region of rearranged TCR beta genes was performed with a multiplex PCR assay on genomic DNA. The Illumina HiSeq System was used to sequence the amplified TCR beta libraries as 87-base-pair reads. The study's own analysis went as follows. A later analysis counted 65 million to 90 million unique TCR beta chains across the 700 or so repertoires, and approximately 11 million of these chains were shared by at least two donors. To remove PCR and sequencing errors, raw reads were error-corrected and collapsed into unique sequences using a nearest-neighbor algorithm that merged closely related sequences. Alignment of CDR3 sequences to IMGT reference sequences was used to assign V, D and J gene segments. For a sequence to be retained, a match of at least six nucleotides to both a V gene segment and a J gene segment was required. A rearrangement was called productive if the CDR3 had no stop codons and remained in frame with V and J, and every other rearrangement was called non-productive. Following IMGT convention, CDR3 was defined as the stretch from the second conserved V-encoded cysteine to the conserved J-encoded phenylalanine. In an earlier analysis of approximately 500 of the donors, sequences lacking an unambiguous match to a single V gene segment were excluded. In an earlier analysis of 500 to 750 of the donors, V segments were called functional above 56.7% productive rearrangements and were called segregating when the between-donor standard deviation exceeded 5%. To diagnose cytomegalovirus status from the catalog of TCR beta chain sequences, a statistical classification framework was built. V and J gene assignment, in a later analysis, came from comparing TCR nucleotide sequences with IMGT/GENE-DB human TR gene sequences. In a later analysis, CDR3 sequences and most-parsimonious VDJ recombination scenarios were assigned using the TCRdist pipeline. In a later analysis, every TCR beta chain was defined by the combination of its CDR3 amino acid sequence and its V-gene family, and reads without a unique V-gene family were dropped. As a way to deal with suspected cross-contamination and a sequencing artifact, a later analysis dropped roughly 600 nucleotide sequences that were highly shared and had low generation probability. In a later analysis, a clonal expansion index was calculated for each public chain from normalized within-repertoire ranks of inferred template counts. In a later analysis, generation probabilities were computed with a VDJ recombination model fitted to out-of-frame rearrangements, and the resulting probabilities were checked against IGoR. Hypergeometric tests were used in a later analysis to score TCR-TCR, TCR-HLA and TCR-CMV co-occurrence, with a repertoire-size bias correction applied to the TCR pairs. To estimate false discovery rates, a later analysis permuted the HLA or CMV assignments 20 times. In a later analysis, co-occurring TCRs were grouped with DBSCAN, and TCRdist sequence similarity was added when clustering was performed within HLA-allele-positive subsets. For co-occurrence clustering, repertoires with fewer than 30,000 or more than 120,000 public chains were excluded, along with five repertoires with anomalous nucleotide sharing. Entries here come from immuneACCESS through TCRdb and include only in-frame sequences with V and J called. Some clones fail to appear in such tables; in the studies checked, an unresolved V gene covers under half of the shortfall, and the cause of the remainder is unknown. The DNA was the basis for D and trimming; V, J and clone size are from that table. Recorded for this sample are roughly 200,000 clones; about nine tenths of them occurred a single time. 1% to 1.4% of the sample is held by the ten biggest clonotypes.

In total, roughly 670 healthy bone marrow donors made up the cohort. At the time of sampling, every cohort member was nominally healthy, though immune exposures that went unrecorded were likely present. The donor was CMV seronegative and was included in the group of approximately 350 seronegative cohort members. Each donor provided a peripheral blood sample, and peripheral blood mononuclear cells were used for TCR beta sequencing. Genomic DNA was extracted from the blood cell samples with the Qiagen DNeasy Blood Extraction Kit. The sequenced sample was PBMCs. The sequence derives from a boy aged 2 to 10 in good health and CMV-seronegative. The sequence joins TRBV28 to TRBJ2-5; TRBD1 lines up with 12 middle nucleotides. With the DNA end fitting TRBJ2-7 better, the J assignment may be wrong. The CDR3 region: CASSFGTGGNEQYF. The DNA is TGTGCCAGCAGTTTTGGGACAGGGGGCAACGAGCAGTACTTC.